This T cell receptor (beta chain) stems from a study of Ad26.COV2.S vaccination and SARS-CoV-2 variants. Study overall: Participants got Ad26.COV2.S intramuscularly, once or twice 56 days apart. Study results and limitations: Post-vaccination breadth of spike-specific CD8+ and CD4+ T cell responses was reportedly substantial. Vaccinated individuals (as opposed to placebo recipients) had higher spike-specific TCR breadth.

A note on this clone: The antigen is not known.

Profiling relied on immunoSEQ multiplex PCR, and the TCRdb table lists in-frame clones only, not all of them. The table includes about 220,000 clones, roughly 90% detected once. CDR3 length: 16 residues. CDR1 and CDR2 (germline): SGHVS, FNYEAQ. Trimming cost V 2 bases and J 2 bases, with 10 bases left between them. Treatment defined: some 20 received Ad26.COV2.S at low or high dose, single or two shots; 5 received placebo; per-sample allocation not given. Samples analyzed were those drawn on day 63 after the first vaccine or placebo injection. It was an adult aged 18-55 years in Boston who was the donor.

The chain joins TRBV7-6 to TRBJ2-6; the D is unclear. This TCR came from a person aged 18-65 years who received the Ad26.COV2.S COVID-19 vaccine or a placebo. The input for sequencing was peripheral blood, taken in a trial of Ad26.COV2.S vaccine versus placebo. This chain's CDR3 is CASSLPSGTGANVLTF. CDR3 DNA sequence: TGTGCCAGCAGCTTACCCTCAGGAACTGGGGCCAACGTCCTGACTTTC.